This TCR beta chain was identified in a study of CD8 T cells in Susac syndrome. CD8+ and CD4+ T cells from blood underwent TCR beta sequencing, which was carried out in a high-throughput format. CD8+ and CD4+ T cells were negatively isolated; TEMRA cells were FACS-enriched. Random-hexamer reverse transcription was applied to roughly 0.5 to 1 ug RNA. By means of immunoSEQ multiplex PCR, TCR beta CDR3 spanning 54 Vbeta and 13 Jbeta underwent amplification. TCRdb recomputed calls from the immunoSEQ multiplex PCR reads with MiXCR, one row per CDR3 protein. The repertoire holds roughly 250,000 distinct CDR3 sequences, with almost 97% as singletons. The receptor's source is a human donor with Susac syndrome. Source material: CD4+ T cells from PBMCs.

The CDR3 nucleotides are TGTGCCAGTCACAGGAGTAACTATGGCTACACCTTC. Translation: CASHRSNYGYTF. This rearrangement joins TRBV7-9 to TRBJ1-2, with D tentatively TRBD1 (5 bases). V lost 9 bases, J lost 1 base, and 9 bases lay in between. From germline, CDR1 is SEHNR and CDR2 FQNEAQ (reference sequence). The CDR3 spans 12 residues.